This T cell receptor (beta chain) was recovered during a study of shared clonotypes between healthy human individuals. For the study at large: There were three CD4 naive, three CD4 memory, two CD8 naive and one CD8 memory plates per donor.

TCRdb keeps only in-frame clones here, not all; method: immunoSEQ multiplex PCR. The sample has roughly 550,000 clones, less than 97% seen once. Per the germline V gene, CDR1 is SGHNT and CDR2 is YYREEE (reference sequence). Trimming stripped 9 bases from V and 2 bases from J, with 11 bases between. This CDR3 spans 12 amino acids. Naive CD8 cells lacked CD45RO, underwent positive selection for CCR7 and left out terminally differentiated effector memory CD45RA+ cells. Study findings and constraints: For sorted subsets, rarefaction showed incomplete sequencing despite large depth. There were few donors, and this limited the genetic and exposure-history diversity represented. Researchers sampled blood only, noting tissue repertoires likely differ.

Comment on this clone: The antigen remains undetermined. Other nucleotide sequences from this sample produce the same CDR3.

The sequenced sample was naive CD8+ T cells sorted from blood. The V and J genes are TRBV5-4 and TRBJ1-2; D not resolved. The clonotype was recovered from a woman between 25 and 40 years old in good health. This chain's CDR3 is CATKRPNYGYTF. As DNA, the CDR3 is TGTGCCACCAAGAGACCCAACTATGGCTACACCTTC.